This passage covers 27 T cell receptor beta chains from one sample sequenced in a study of cytomegalovirus exposure and HLA in healthy donors. PCR amplification relied on 60 Vbeta primers (plus 13 Jbeta primers). Only in-frame clones appear in the TCRdb table, and some are missing; sequencing was by immunoSEQ multiplex PCR. The sample yields approximately 190,000 clones, over 75% seen once. Material: PBMCs. The origin of the receptors is a man aged 35 to 55 in good health and CMV-seropositive.

The V gene is TRBV11-2, the J gene TRBJ2-4; D not certain. Germline CDR1 reads SGHAT; CDR2 reads FQNNGV. Trimming took off 0 bases at V and 7 bases at J, with 10 bases between the two ends. The CDR3 totals 14 residues. DNA of the CDR3: TGTGCCAGCAGCTTAGAGAGGCATAGGAACATTCAGTACTTC. Translation gives CASSLERHRNIQYF.

The chain carries TRBV30 and TRBJ1-1; D unresolved. The CDR3 is made up of 13 amino acids. Germline-derived CDR1 and CDR2 are GTSNPN and SVGIG (reference sequence). This CDR3 is CASRASESLRAFF. The CDR3 DNA reads as TGTGCTTCGCGAGCCAGCGAGAGTCTTAGGGCTTTCTTT.

V is TRBV4-3 and J is TRBJ2-1, with D perhaps TRBD2 (7 bases). Germline CDR1 reads LGHNA; CDR2 reads YSLEER. The CDR3 is 17 amino acids. Trimming took 0 bases from V and 4 from J, leaving 16 bases between them. Here the CDR3 DNA reads TGCGCCAGCAGCCAAGATGGGGCGGGGGCCCATTACAATGAGCAGTTCTTC. This sequence encodes CASSQDGAGAHYNEQFF.

The chain couples TRBV30 to TRBJ2-7; maybe TRBD2 (5 bases). This CDR3 comprises 17 residues. V lost 0 bases to trimming and J lost 4 bases, with 22 bases between them. Germline lookup yields CDR1 GTSNPN and CDR2 SVGIG (reference sequence). CDR3: CAWSVRPSGRVLYEQYF. In DNA form, the CDR3 reads TGTGCCTGGAGTGTTCGACCCTCTGGGCGGGTGCTATACGAGCAGTACTTC.

The genes are TRBV7-2 and TRBJ1-3; 9 nucleotides agree with TRBD1. The V gene end was trimmed by 0 bases and the J gene end by 7 bases; junction bases not matched to a gene: 7. The CDR3 runs to 16 residues. The V gene's germline CDR1 is SGHTA and CDR2 FQGNSA. The CDR3 is CASSLAWGQGDNTIYF. The CDR3 DNA is TGTGCCAGCAGCTTAGCGTGGGGACAGGGAGATAACACCATATATTTT.

Details on this clone: Germline is not matched at one junction end, which may reflect a read error. The chain joins TRBV7-9 to TRBJ2-3; 12 bases align to TRBD2. From germline, CDR1 is SEHNR and CDR2 FQNEAQ (reference sequence). CDR3 length equals 15 residues. CDR3 in amino acids: CSSSLTSGGTDTQYF. The DNA for the CDR3 is TGTTCCAGCAGCCTAACTAGCGGGGGGACAGATACGCAGTATTTT.

The chain links TRBV7-9 to TRBJ1-5; D unresolved. V was clipped by 4 bases and J by 9 bases, with 10 bases between them. The germline V gene encodes CDR1 SEHNR and CDR2 FQNEAQ (reference sequence). The CDR3 loop spans 12 amino acids. The CDR3 spells CASSSGEGPQHF. CDR3 nucleotides: TGTGCCAGCAGCTCCGGGGAAGGGCCCCAGCATTTT.

The chain recombines TRBV9 with TRBJ2-5; D unclear. This CDR3 spans 15 amino acids. Deletions cut 2 bases from V and 5 bases from J, with 16 bases between. From germline, CDR1 is SGDLS and CDR2 YYNGEE. CDR3 protein: CASSVSGRPGETQYF. The CDR3 DNA reads as TGTGCCAGCAGCGTCTCCGGCCGGCCCGGGGAGACCCAGTACTTC.

This rearrangement joins TRBV9 to TRBJ2-5, with D maybe TRBD2 (5 bases). The CDR3 is made up of 13 amino acids. V shed 1 base and J shed 5 bases, with 9 bases lying between them. The V gene's germline CDR1 is SGDLS and CDR2 YYNGEE. The DNA of the CDR3 is TGTGCCAGCAGCGTACTAGCTACGGAGACCCAGTACTTC. Its protein is CASSVLATETQYF.

The gene calls are TRBV29-1 and TRBJ1-2; 7 bases fit TRBD1. Germline CDR1 and CDR2: SQVTM and ANQGSEA. This CDR3 has 10 amino acids. V shed 3 bases, J shed 14 bases, and the junction held 6 bases outside the gene matches. The CDR3 region is CSVDRGVLTF. CDR3 coding DNA: TGCAGCGTTGACAGGGGGGTCCTAACCTTC.

The chain employs TRBV28 and TRBJ1-1; weak D call: TRBD1 (5 bases). The CDR3 contains 15 residues. V dropped 3 bases and J dropped 0 bases, with 11 bases sitting between them. The V gene's germline CDR1 is MDHEN and CDR2 SYDVKM. The CDR3 region is CASSFSRGVNTEAFF. The DNA for the CDR3 is TGTGCCAGCAGTTTCTCGCGGGGCGTGAACACTGAAGCTTTCTTT.

For the CDR3, the DNA is TGCGCCAGCAGCTCCCGCCCTGACAGCGCCAACTATGGCTACACCTTC. Translated: CASSSRPDSANYGYTF. The V and J genes are TRBV5-1 and TRBJ1-2; TRBD1 might be the D (5 bases). Germline V gives CDR1 SGHRS, CDR2 YFSETQ. V was cut by 3 bases and J by 2 bases, with 17 bases left in between. The CDR3 runs 16 residues.

The chain carries TRBV7-2 and TRBJ2-7; 11 nucleotides match TRBD2. Per germline, CDR1 SGHTA and CDR2 FQGNSA. V dropped 6 bases and J dropped 3; count of bases not matched to a gene: 4. The CDR3 contains 14 residues. This chain's CDR3 is CASSMTSGDYEQYF. The CDR3 DNA reads as TGTGCCAGCAGTATGACTAGCGGGGACTACGAGCAGTACTTC.

V gene TRBV19 combines with J gene TRBJ1-4; D is possibly TRBD1 (5 bases). This CDR3 region has 12 residues. CDR1 and CDR2 from the germline V gene are LNHDA and SQIVND (reference sequence). Trimming shortened V by 4 bases and J by 10 bases, and 10 bases separated the two germline ends. CDR3 residues: CASSTGLGKLFF. The CDR3 DNA reads TGTGCCAGTAGTACAGGGTTGGGAAAACTGTTTTTT.

V usage is TRBV2 and J usage is TRBJ2-3; TRBD2 agrees at 10 bases. V dropped 5 bases and J dropped 1; count of bases not matched to a gene: 3. CDR1 and CDR2 (germline): SNHLY, FYNNEI. This CDR3 is 15 amino acids long. The CDR3 spells CASSKTSGGTDTQYF. The CDR3 bases are TGTGCCAGCAGTAAAACTAGCGGGGGCACAGATACGCAGTATTTT.

The chain combines TRBV5-6 with TRBJ2-3, with 15 bases matching TRBD2. The CDR3 contains 19 residues. From germline, CDR1 is SGHDT and CDR2 YYEEEE. The V gene end was trimmed by 1 base and the J gene end by 0 bases; junction bases not matched to a gene: 6. CDR3 nucleotide sequence: TGTGCCAGCAGCTTGCCGGGACTAGCGGGGGGATCTAGCACAGATACGCAGTATTTT. It codes for CASSLPGLAGGSSTDTQYF.

V is TRBV19 and J is TRBJ1-6, with 11 bases lining up with TRBD1. Germline V gene data show CDR1 as LNHDA and CDR2 as SQIVND (reference sequence). J lost 9 bases, V lost 6 bases, and 4 bases had no gene match. CDR3 size: 14 residues. The CDR3 region has the DNA TGTGCCAGTAGCCCGGGACAGGGGGGTTCACCCCTCCACTTT. This translates into CASSPGQGGSPLHF.

The CDR3 nucleotides read TGCGCCAGCAGTCCTCCAGGGGGCTTGGGCACTGAAGCTTTCTTT. This sequence encodes CASSPPGGLGTEAFF. This sequence joins TRBV23-1 and TRBJ1-1; 8 nucleotides agree with TRBD1. TRBV23-1 is treated as an ORF (open reading frame) with a function not yet certain. Losses at the gene ends were 4 bases for V and 4 bases for J; bases not matched to a gene: 8. CDR3 size: 15 residues.

The chain carries TRBV7-2 and TRBJ2-5, with 7 bases identical to TRBD2. The V gene end was trimmed by 3 bases and the J gene end by 4 bases; junction bases not matched to a gene: 8. CDR1 SGHTA and CDR2 FQGNSA come from the germline V gene. This CDR3 is built from 15 residues. The CDR3 DNA reads TGTGCCAGCAGCTTCGGGGCGGGGGAAGCAGAGACCCAGTACTTC. Amino acids: CASSFGAGEAETQYF.

This clone was counted a few times. This chain links TRBV4-3 with TRBJ2-1, with 7 bases fitting TRBD1. Germline V gene lookup returns CDR1 LGHNA and CDR2 YSLEER. The CDR3 spans 13 residues. V lost 6 bases and J lost 10; bases outside the gene matches: 9. The CDR3 coding sequence is TGCGCCAGCAGGCACAGGGGAAGGGAAGAGCAGTTCTTC. Its protein product is CASRHRGREEQFF.

This sequence joins TRBV9 and TRBJ2-2, with D hard to call. Trimming left V 5 bases short and J 4 bases short, with 3 bases between. This CDR3 is 11 amino acids long. Germline V gene sequence: CDR1 SGDLS, CDR2 YYNGEE. DNA for the CDR3: TGTGCCAGCAGTCGCACCGGGGAGCTGTTTTTT. Amino acid sequence: CASSRTGELFF. The whole variable domain, remainder taken from reference TRBV9 and TRBJ2-2, is DSGVTQTPKHLITATGQRVTLRCSPRSGDLSVYWYQQSLDQGLQFLIQYYNGEERAKGNILERFSAQQFPDLHSELNLSSLELGDSALYFCASSRTGELFFGEGSRLTVL.

This chain links TRBV18 with TRBJ2-7; TRBD1 is a possible D gene (5 bases). The germline V gene encodes CDR1 KGHSH and CDR2 LQKENI. The CDR3 is 15 residues long. V lost 0 bases to trimming and J lost 2 bases, with 11 bases between them. CDR3 nucleotide sequence: TGTGCCAGCTCACCACCGTCGAGACAGCCCTACGAGCAGTACTTC. Residues: CASSPPSRQPYEQYF.

This clone came up once. J is TRBJ1-2 and V is TRBV7-9; D remains ambiguous. The germline V gene encodes CDR1 SEHNR and CDR2 FQNEAQ (reference sequence). Trimming stripped 0 bases from V and 4 bases from J, with 9 bases between. The CDR3 runs 14 residues. The chain's CDR3 is CASSLAGGIYGYTF. Here the CDR3 DNA reads TGTGCCAGCAGCTTAGCGGGAGGTATCTATGGCTACACCTTC. Using reference TRBV7-9 and TRBJ1-2 for the parts outside the CDR3, the full variable domain is DTGVSQNPRHKITKRGQNVTFRCDPISEHNRLYWYRQTLGQGPEFLTYFQNEAQLEKSRLLSDRFSAERPKGSFSTLEIQRTEQGDSAMYLCASSLAGGIYGYTFGSGTRLTVV.

The chain couples TRBV7-9 to TRBJ2-3; 10 bases align to TRBD1. The V segment lost 1 base and the J segment 4 bases; nucleotides outside the gene matches: 5. Germline CDR1 is SEHNR and CDR2 is FQNEAQ (reference sequence). This CDR3 spans 16 amino acids. For the CDR3, the DNA is TGTGCCAGCAGCTTAGGAGACAGGGGGCGGGCAGATACGCAGTATTTT. Translation gives CASSLGDRGRADTQYF. Variable domain in full (rest from reference TRBV7-9 and TRBJ2-3): DTGVSQNPRHKITKRGQNVTFRCDPISEHNRLYWYRQTLGQGPEFLTYFQNEAQLEKSRLLSDRFSAERPKGSFSTLEIQRTEQGDSAMYLCASSLGDRGRADTQYFGPGTRLTVL.

The rearrangement uses TRBV2 and TRBJ1-3; 11 positions agree with TRBD1. The CDR3 is made up of 17 amino acids. The J segment lost 2 bases and the V segment lost 6 bases, leaving 9 bases of the junction unmatched. CDR1 is SNHLY and CDR2 is FYNNEI in the germline V gene. The CDR3 is CASRDAPGQGAGNTIYF. In nucleotides, the CDR3 is TGTGCCAGCAGGGACGCACCGGGACAGGGGGCTGGAAACACCATATATTTT.

CDR3 nucleotides: TGTGCCAGCAGCCCTACTAACACAGATACGCAGTATTTT. Translating gives CASSPTNTDTQYF. V gene TRBV11-3 combines with J gene TRBJ2-3, with unresolved D. The length of the CDR3 is 13 residues. V gave up 5 bases and J gave up 2 bases, with 8 bases separating them. Germline values: CDR1 SGHNT, CDR2 YENEEA. Variable domain in full (rest from reference TRBV11-3 and TRBJ2-3): EAGVVQSPRYKIIEKKQPVAFWCNPISGHNTLYWYLQNLGQGPELLIRYENEEAVDDSQLPKDRFSAERLKGVDSTLKIQPAELGDSAVYLCASSPTNTDTQYFGPGTRLTVL.

This clone was found a few times. The rearrangement links TRBV2 to TRBJ1-5; 8 bases align to TRBD1. Germline loops: CDR1 SNHLY, CDR2 FYNNEI. The J segment lost 5 bases and the V segment lost 6 bases, leaving 3 bases of the junction unmatched. This CDR3 region has 13 residues. The chain's CDR3 is CASRTGGYQPQHF. In DNA, the CDR3 is TGTGCCAGCAGAACAGGGGGATATCAGCCCCAGCATTTT.